This T cell receptor beta chain was sequenced in a study of T cell responses to AZD1222 COVID-19 vaccine (dated by TCRdb to the early 2020s). As for the study more broadly: AZD1222 recipients whose second dose came at about 4 weeks and those whose second dose came at about 12 weeks were combined into one group, since spike-specific TCR depth and breadth did not differ between the two schedules. A total of approximately 240 trial participants underwent TCR sequencing, of whom approximately 210 received two doses of AZD1222 and about 25 received two doses of the MenACWY control vaccine. Trial participants were enrolled by age into 18-55, 56-69 and 70-plus year subgroups, with about 150, 28 and 57 TCR-sequenced participants respectively.

A word on this clone: Its antigen remains undetermined. Base qualities are not provided; no much larger clone lies one nucleotide away.

Reading the label with the study, this specimen's time point is: baseline before first vaccination. The vaccinee samples were drawn from two UK trials, COV001 and COV002, one of which was a single-blind randomized controlled phase 2/3 trial testing AZD1222 (ChAdOx1 nCoV-19) in healthy adults. Trial participant PBMC samples were collected at day 0 and day 28 after the second dose for TCRbeta chain sequencing. Taken from cysteine to phenylalanine, the CDR3 has 12 residues. The read is trimmed to its CDR3 DNA, 36 bases read in frame from base 1. As encoded in the germline V gene, CDR1 is SNHLY while CDR2 is FYNNEI. V is clipped by 8 bases and J by 2 bases, and the sequence between their germline boundaries is 10 bases long. The CDR3 regions of human TCRbeta chains were analyzed by immunosequencing. For the original study's pipeline: TCRs in the repertoires were compared against a reference library of SARS-CoV-2-specific TCRs that had been generated with the MIRA antigen-specificity platform. Breadth meant the fraction of unique TCRs that were SARS-CoV-2-associated, whereas depth meant the fraction of total T cells that were SARS-CoV-2-associated. Using the MIRA data, each spike-specific TCR was mapped to the spike region that the TCR reacts to and placed in a CD4 or CD8 class. Log10-transformed breadth and depth values were compared by one-way ANOVA with Sidak's multiple comparisons tests. Not all clones reach the TCRdb copy of this immuneACCESS table, which keeps in-frame sequences only. Checked studies attribute under half of the gap to unresolved V genes and leave the rest unexplained. V and J calls and clone size follow that table, whereas D and trimming were derived from the DNA. This sample lists 130,000 to 150,000 clones; about 87% were detected once. 2% to 2.5% of the sample goes to the ten largest clones.

Broad study findings and their caveats: In the small 56-69-year group, the increase in depth fell short of significance, most likely because of low power. Vaccine-associated CD4 TCRs spanned the whole spike protein, with dominant responses in regions 160-218 and 743-854. Most participants were white British and females outnumbered males, and the authors suggested that clonal diversity may have been underestimated. Only six AZD1222 recipients were SARS-CoV-2 seropositive at baseline, limiting conclusions about previously exposed vaccinees. Epitopes outside the regions mutated in the B.1.351 and B.1.1.7 variants were reportedly recognized by nearly half of the unique spike-specific TCRs. After two AZD1222 doses, spike-specific TCR breadth and depth were significantly higher than at day 0 and than in MenACWY recipients. Because no samples from the day 14 peak response were available, repertoires could be characterized only after the peak T cell response.

The sequence was obtained from an adult in good health. The sequenced sample was peripheral blood, obtained on day 0 of AZD1222 vaccination. The chain employs TRBV2 and TRBJ2-7; TRBD1 is possibly the D segment (6 matching bases). The nucleotide sequence reads as follows: TGTGCCAGCGACGAGGGGGCCTACGAGCAGTACTTC. Protein translation: CASDEGAYEQYF.